This T cell receptor beta chain was retrieved from a study of T cell responses to AZD1222 COVID-19 vaccine. Study observations and caveats: Baseline seropositivity occurred in only six or seven AZD1222 recipients. Increases in Spike-specific TCR breadth and depth were seen after two AZD1222 doses.

Clones were sequenced by immunoSEQ multiplex PCR, and TCRdb holds only the in-frame ones, with some missing. The sample consists of some 120,000 clones, about nine tenths of them appearing once. The germline V gene has CDR1 SGHDN and CDR2 FVKESK. This CDR3 is 14 amino acids long. V was pared by 1 base and J by 0 bases, with 6 bases between. For this clone: What it binds is not known.

The TCR comes from an adult in good health. V usage is TRBV14 and J usage is TRBJ1-2; TRBD1 might be the D (5 bases). Sequenced material: peripheral blood, taken on day 0 of AZD1222 vaccination. The CDR3 sequence is CASSQVGANYGYTF. Written as DNA, the CDR3 is TGTGCCAGCAGCCAAGTGGGGGCTAACTATGGCTACACCTTC.